These 26 T cell receptor beta chains were all obtained from the same sample, sequenced in a study of T-cell memory formation after mild COVID-19. One entry per CDR3 protein results from TCRdb running MiXCR on the 5' RACE reads. The sample lists roughly 150,000 distinct CDR3 sequences, 13% seen once, with about 3.3% in the top ten. Source material: PBMCs or a T cell subset sorted from them (not recorded which). These receptors originate from a man younger than 35 who had mild COVID-19 (a few samples of this study predate the infection). Cell type and time point are not known.

This clonotype showed up just a few times. V is TRBV7-6 and J is TRBJ2-7, with 10 bases that match TRBD1. CDR1 and CDR2 (germline): SGHVS, FNYEAQ. V trimming: 2 bases; J trimming: 2 bases; junction bases outside the gene matches: 3. The CDR3 runs 15 residues. The chain's CDR3 is CASSLTGTGAYEQYF. As DNA, the CDR3 is TGTGCCAGCAGCTTAACCGGGACAGGGGCCTACGAGCAGTACTTC.

The rearrangement uses TRBV4-3 and TRBJ1-4; no clear D gene. This CDR3 is 15 amino acids long. Trimming shortened V by 1 base and J by 0 bases, and 6 bases separated the two germline ends. Germline values: CDR1 LGHNA, CDR2 YSLEER. Written as DNA, the CDR3 is TGCGCCAGCAGCCAAGGTCTTGCAACTAATGAAAAACTGTTTTTT. As protein: CASSQGLATNEKLFF.

This clonotype was detected only a few times. The V gene is TRBV7-2, the J gene TRBJ2-5; tentatively, D is TRBD1 (6 bases). The CDR3 loop spans 14 amino acids. Germline CDR1 is SGHTA and CDR2 is FQGNSA. Trimming left V 4 bases short and J 4 bases short, with 13 bases between. The DNA for the CDR3 is TGTGCCAGCAGCTCTCGGGACAAATTAGAGACCCAGTACTTC. Translation gives CASSSRDKLETQYF.

The chain uses TRBV12-3 or TRBV12-4 and TRBJ1-1, with 7 bases matching TRBD1. V shed 6 bases, J shed 1 base, and the junction held 8 bases outside the gene matches. CDR3 length equals 15 residues. The CDR3 region is CASSLSGTENTEAFF. CDR3 coding DNA: TGTGCCAGCAGCCTCTCCGGGACAGAGAACACTGAAGCTTTCTTT.

The chain joins TRBV12-3 or TRBV12-4 to TRBJ1-4; tentative D call: TRBD1 (5 bases). V was clipped by 4 bases and J by 7 bases, with 10 bases between them. The CDR3 has 13 residues. CDR3 nucleotide sequence: TGTGCCAGCAGTTCGTCAGGGACTGAAAAACTGTTTTTT. Translated: CASSSSGTEKLFF.

DNA of the CDR3: TGTGCCAGTAGTTCCCAGACAGTGCAGGCGGGGGCCAACGTCCTGACTTTC. Its protein product is CASSSQTVQAGANVLTF. This chain uses TRBV19 with TRBJ2-6, with a weak D call TRBD1 (5 bases). Germline-derived CDR1 and CDR2 are LNHDA and SQIVND (reference sequence). V lost 5 bases and J 4 bases, leaving 18 bases between the germline ends. The CDR3 loop spans 17 amino acids.

This clonotype was recorded a few times. This chain joins TRBV7-9 and TRBJ2-5; D may correspond to TRBD1 or TRBD2 (5 bases each). Trimming removed 3 bases at V and 2 bases at J, with 10 bases between. CDR3 size: 14 residues. Germline V CDR1 and CDR2: SEHNR, FQNEAQ (reference sequence). The CDR3 DNA reads TGTGCCAGCAGCTTGTCTGGGACGCAAGAGACCCAGTACTTC. Translated, it gives CASSLSGTQETQYF.

This clonotype came up a few times. The chain recombines TRBV29-1 with TRBJ1-5; 12 bases map to TRBD1. V was clipped by 6 bases and J by 5 bases; unmatched bases: 5. The germline V gene has CDR1 SQVTM and CDR2 ANQGSEA. The CDR3 consists of 14 residues. Here the CDR3 reads CSVGQGARDQPQHF. CDR3 nucleotide sequence: TGCAGCGTGGGACAGGGGGCCCGAGATCAGCCCCAGCATTTT.

The chain carries TRBV18 and TRBJ2-1, with D possibly called TRBD1 or TRBD2 (5 bases each). CDR3 length equals 14 residues. V lost 3 bases, J lost 12 bases, and 18 bases lay in between. In germline, CDR1 is KGHSH, CDR2 LQKENI. The DNA of the CDR3 is TGTGCCAGCTCACCCGGCAGGGACCAGGGTTGGCAGTTCTTC. It yields the protein CASSPGRDQGWQFF.

The gene calls are TRBV7-9 and TRBJ2-7; D not resolved. Trimming took 2 bases from V and 0 from J, leaving 5 bases between them. This CDR3 has 13 amino acids. Germline assignment: CDR1 SEHNR and CDR2 FQNEAQ (reference sequence). The CDR3: CASSLTNSYEQYV. The CDR3, as DNA: TGTGCCAGCAGCTTAACCAACTCCTACGAGCAGTACGTC.

This chain uses TRBV4-1 with TRBJ1-5; 7 bases line up with TRBD1. The CDR3 length is 17 residues. V was pared by 0 bases and J by 1 base, with 6 bases of the junction left unmatched. Looked up from germline, CDR1 is MGHRA and CDR2 is YSYEKL. The DNA for the CDR3 is TGCGCCAGCAGCCAAGAGCTTGGCAGGGGGAGCAATCAGCCCCAGCATTTT. Amino acid sequence: CASSQELGRGSNQPQHF.

This clonotype was detected a few times. The chain carries TRBV4-3 and TRBJ2-2; D remains unclear. V lost 1 base, J lost 10 bases, and 16 bases lay in between. The length of the CDR3 is 15 residues. Germline V gene lookup returns CDR1 LGHNA and CDR2 YSLEER. The CDR3 protein is CASSQGWAGEQELFF. The CDR3 nucleotides are TGCGCCAGCAGCCAAGGTTGGGCTGGGGAACAGGAGCTGTTTTTT.

This sequence joins TRBV9 and TRBJ2-5; 7 bases align to TRBD1. The CDR3 spans 16 residues. The V gene end was trimmed by 0 bases and the J gene end by 0 bases; junction bases not matched to a gene: 5. CDR1 is SGDLS and CDR2 is YYNGEE in the germline V gene. CDR3 coding DNA: TGTGCCAGCAGCGTAGAGGGACAGACGTACCAAGAGACCCAGTACTTC. Its protein is CASSVEGQTYQETQYF.

This clonotype was seen ten or more times. The CDR3 region is CSAVGPDRAGETQYF. The DNA of the CDR3 is TGCAGTGCCGTGGGACCAGACAGGGCGGGAGAGACCCAGTACTTC. The chain carries TRBV20-1 and TRBJ2-5, with 7 bases lining up with TRBD1. Per the germline V gene, CDR1 is DFQATT and CDR2 is SNEGSKA (reference sequence). V shed 6 bases, J shed 4 bases, and the junction held 14 bases outside the gene matches. The CDR3 is made up of 15 amino acids.

This clonotype occurred many times. This chain links TRBV7-2 with TRBJ2-1; perhaps TRBD2 as D (6 bases). V lost 6 bases and J 7 bases, leaving 22 bases between the germline ends. Per germline, CDR1 SGHTA and CDR2 FQGNSA. The CDR3 runs to 16 residues. The CDR3: CASSPGGRGLMNEQFF. The CDR3, as DNA: TGTGCCAGCAGTCCCGGGGGTAGGGGCCTGATGAATGAGCAGTTCTTC. The full variable domain, with the rest looked up from reference TRBV7-2 and TRBJ2-1, is GAGVSQSPSNKVTEKGKDVELRCDPISGHTALYWYRQSLGQGLEFLIYFQGNSAPDKSGLPSDRFSAERTGGSVSTLTIQRTQQEDSAVYLCASSPGGRGLMNEQFFGPGTRLTVL.

The sample holds many counts of this clonotype. The CDR3 bases are TGTGCCAGCAGCGATCAGAGGAACACTGAAGCTTTCTTT. Encoded protein: CASSDQRNTEAFF. The chain joins TRBV7-2 to TRBJ1-1, with D unresolved. The CDR3 length is 13 residues. Trimming removed 5 bases at V and 1 base at J, with 8 bases between. Germline CDR1 reads SGHTA; CDR2 reads FQGNSA. The entire variable domain, with the rest obtained from reference TRBV7-2 and TRBJ1-1, is as follows: GAGVSQSPSNKVTEKGKDVELRCDPISGHTALYWYRQSLGQGLEFLIYFQGNSAPDKSGLPSDRFSAERTGGSVSTLTIQRTQQEDSAVYLCASSDQRNTEAFFGQGTRLTVV.

In this sample, this clonotype turned up a few times. This sequence joins TRBV5-1 and TRBJ2-7; D is ambiguous. Germline V gene sequence: CDR1 SGHRS, CDR2 YFSETQ. The CDR3 contains 13 residues. Deletions cut 0 bases from V and 6 bases from J, with 10 bases between. CDR3: CASSLDFSSEQYF. The DNA for the CDR3 is TGCGCCAGCAGCTTGGATTTTAGCTCCGAGCAGTACTTC. The full variable domain, completed using reference TRBV5-1 and TRBJ2-7, is KAGVTQTPRYLIKTRGQQVTLSCSPISGHRSVSWYQQTPGQGLQFLFEYFSETQRNKGNFPGRFSGRQFSNSRSEMNVSTLELGDSALYLCASSLDFSSEQYFGPGTRLTVT.

This clonotype was counted only a few times. The chain couples TRBV12-3 or TRBV12-4 to TRBJ2-5; 12 positions match TRBD2. The CDR3 runs 15 residues. J lost 3 bases, V lost 5 bases, and 4 bases had no gene match. This CDR3 is CASSPRTSGKETQYF. In DNA form, the CDR3 reads TGTGCCAGCAGTCCTAGGACTAGCGGGAAAGAGACCCAGTACTTC.

The V gene is TRBV7-9, the J gene TRBJ2-1, with 8 bases aligning to TRBD1. CDR1 is SEHNR and CDR2 is FQNEAQ in the germline V gene (reference sequence). With V trimmed by 5 bases and J by 6 bases, 3 bases remained unmatched. The CDR3 is made up of 13 amino acids. CDR3 sequence: CASSATGVNEQFF. The CDR3, as DNA: TGTGCCAGCAGCGCGACAGGGGTCAATGAGCAGTTCTTC.

The rearrangement uses TRBV5-6 and TRBJ1-2; maybe TRBD1 (6 bases). CDR1 SGHDT and CDR2 YYEEEE come from the germline V gene. The V end was cut by 4 bases, the J end by 4 bases, with 20 bases between. The CDR3 loop spans 16 amino acids. Here the CDR3 reads CASSQRAGGGIYGYTF. As DNA, the CDR3 is TGTGCCAGCAGCCAGCGGGCCGGAGGGGGTATCTATGGCTACACCTTC.

The chain carries TRBV20-1 and TRBJ2-5, with TRBD1 identical over 9 bases. Germline CDR1 DFQATT, CDR2 SNEGSKA (reference sequence). J was trimmed by 4 bases and V by 6 bases; bases with no gene match: 9. The CDR3 is 14 amino acids. For the CDR3, the DNA is TGCAGTGCCGAACCCTACAGGGGGCCAGAGACCCAGTACTTC. Its translation: CSAEPYRGPETQYF.

V gene TRBV7-2 combines with J gene TRBJ1-1; tentative D call: TRBD1 (6 bases). The CDR3 runs to 13 residues. V dropped 2 bases and J dropped 11 bases, with 15 bases sitting between them. Germline CDR1 reads SGHTA; CDR2 reads FQGNSA. The CDR3 nucleotides read TGTGCCAGCAGCTTACGGTCAGGGGACGGCGCTTTCTTT. Amino acids: CASSLRSGDGAFF.

The chain combines TRBV5-1 with TRBJ1-6; D remains unclear. The germline V gene encodes CDR1 SGHRS and CDR2 YFSETQ. V shed 4 bases and J shed 5 bases, with 10 bases lying between them. This CDR3 contains 14 residues. The CDR3 loop is CASSVDGDNSPLHF. In DNA, the CDR3 is TGCGCCAGCAGCGTGGACGGTGATAATTCACCCCTCCACTTT.

Judged by abundance, this clonotype is medium-sized (0.01 to 0.1%). The chain is built from TRBV24-1 and TRBJ2-3; 10 nucleotides align to TRBD2. CDR3 size: 16 residues. Germline values: CDR1 KGHDR, CDR2 SFDVKD. J was trimmed by 5 bases and V by 0 bases; bases with no gene match: 4. The CDR3 DNA sequence: TGTGCCACCAGTGATTTGAAGCGGGGGGGTGAAGATACGCAGTATTTT. This codes for CATSDLKRGGEDTQYF.

This clonotype was picked up a small number of times. The chain couples TRBV24-1 to TRBJ1-6, with TRBD1 matching 7 bases. The CDR3 length is 16 residues. The germline V gene has CDR1 KGHDR and CDR2 SFDVKD. Trimming cost V 9 bases and J 1 base; bases outside gene matches: 8. Here the CDR3 reads CATLRQGGSYNSPLHF. CDR3 sequence (DNA): TGTGCCACCCTTCGACAGGGAGGGTCCTATAATTCACCCCTCCACTTT.

The rearrangement joins TRBV6-6 to TRBJ2-5; D might be TRBD1 (5 bases). The CDR3 totals 12 residues. The ends were cut back, 6 bases at V and 4 bases at J, with 9 bases in the middle. Germline V gene lookup returns CDR1 MNHNY and CDR2 SVGAGI (reference sequence). The CDR3 here is CASRSQGETQYF. The CDR3 DNA reads as TGTGCCAGCAGATCCCAGGGAGAGACCCAGTACTTC.